The T cell receptor beta chain described here comes from a study of regulatory T cells. Regarding the study as a whole: Patient repertoires had restricted TRB V-J pairs and skewed V and J usage, most in Tregs. In CD3G-deficient patients, conventional CD4+ T cells were enriched for hydrophobic CDR3 residues at positions 6 and 7.

The CDR3 runs to 13 residues. The V and J ends lost 7 bases and 6 bases, in that order; junction bases with no gene match: 6. CDR1 and CDR2 from the germline V gene are MDHEN and SYDVKM. Amplification used 52 TRBV primers and 13 TRBJ primers. The table came from immunoSEQ multiplex PCR; TCRdb's copy has only in-frame clones and leaves some out. The data contain almost 30,000 clones, 80% to 95% of them singletons. In the case of this clone: Antigen: not known.

This chain uses TRBV28 with TRBJ2-1; 7 nucleotides align to TRBD1. Sequencing was done on a sample of conventional CD4+ T cells sorted from blood. The source of this sequence is a person aged 18-35 years with CD3G deficiency. In DNA, the CDR3 is TGTGCCAGCACCGACAGGGAGCTCAATGAGCAGTTCTTC. Amino acids: CASTDRELNEQFF.